This T cell receptor beta chain was recovered during a study of T cell responses to AZD1222 COVID-19 vaccine. Study-wide points: Only a handful of people who got AZD1222 tested seropositive at baseline. Donors skewed white British and female; clonal diversity was possibly underestimated. An increase in Spike-specific TCR breadth and depth was observed after two AZD1222 doses. None of the repertoires were sampled until the peak T cell response had passed.

V lost 0 bases, J lost 3 bases, and 4 bases lay in between. Germline V CDR1 and CDR2: MRHNA, SNTAGT. The CDR3 has 13 residues. Points on this clone: Antigen: not known.

The data were produced by immunoSEQ multiplex PCR, yet TCRdb's version contains in-frame clones alone and is incomplete. Found here are 130,000 or so clones, 93% of them singletons; the top ten hold approximately 0.85%. The chain couples TRBV6-4 to TRBJ2-3; D not certain. Sequencing used peripheral blood, obtained on day 0 of AZD1222 vaccination. This receptor was identified in an adult in good health. Here the CDR3 reads CASSDSVTDTQYF. The CDR3 region has the DNA TGTGCCAGCAGTGACTCTGTAACAGATACGCAGTATTTT.